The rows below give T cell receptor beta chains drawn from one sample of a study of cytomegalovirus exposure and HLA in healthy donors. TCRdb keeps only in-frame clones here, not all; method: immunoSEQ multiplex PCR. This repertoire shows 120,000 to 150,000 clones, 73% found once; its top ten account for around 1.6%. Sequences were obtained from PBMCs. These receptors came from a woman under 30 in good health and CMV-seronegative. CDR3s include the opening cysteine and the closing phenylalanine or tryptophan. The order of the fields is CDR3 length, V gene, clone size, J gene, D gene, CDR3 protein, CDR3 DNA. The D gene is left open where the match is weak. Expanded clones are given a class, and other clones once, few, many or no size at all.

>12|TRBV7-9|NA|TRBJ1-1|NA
CASSLGTNEAFF
TGTGCCAGCAGCCTCGGGACTAATGAAGCTTTCTTT
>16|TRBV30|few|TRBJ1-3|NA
CACSFPGGLGGNTIYF
TGTGCCTGTTCCTTTCCCGGGGGTCTCGGGGGAAACACCATATATTTT
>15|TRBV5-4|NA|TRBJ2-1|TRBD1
CASSIAQGTYNEQFF
TGTGCCAGCAGCATAGCACAGGGGACCTACAATGAGCAGTTCTTC
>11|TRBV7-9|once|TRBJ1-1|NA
CATQMGSEAFF
TGTGCCACCCAAATGGGGAGTGAAGCTTTCTTT
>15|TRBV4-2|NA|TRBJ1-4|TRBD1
CASSRTGTVNEKLFF
TGTGCCAGCAGCAGAACCGGGACAGTAAATGAAAAACTGTTTTTT
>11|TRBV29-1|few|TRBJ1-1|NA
CSVERNTEAFF
TGCAGCGTTGAGAGAAACACTGAAGCTTTCTTT
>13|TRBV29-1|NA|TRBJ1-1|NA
CSVVVRENTEAFF
TGCAGCGTTGTAGTCAGGGAGAACACTGAAGCTTTCTTT
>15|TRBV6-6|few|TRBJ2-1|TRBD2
CASSISGGPYNEQFF
TGTGCCAGCAGTATTAGCGGGGGCCCTTACAATGAGCAGTTCTTC
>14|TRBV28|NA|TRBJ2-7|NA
CASTLVGRSYEQYF
TGTGCCAGCACCCTCGTCGGCAGGTCCTACGAGCAGTACTTC
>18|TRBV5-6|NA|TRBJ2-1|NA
CASSLGTEPSFTYNEQFF
TGTGCCAGCAGCTTGGGGACAGAGCCCTCCTTTACCTACAATGAGCAGTTCTTC
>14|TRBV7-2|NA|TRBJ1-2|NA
CASSLAVDYYGYTF
TGTGCCAGCAGCTTAGCGGTGGACTACTATGGCTACACCTTC
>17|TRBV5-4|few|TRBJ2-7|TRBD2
CASSTGLAGGNSYEQYF
TGTGCCAGCAGCACCGGACTAGCGGGGGGAAACTCCTACGAGCAGTACTTC
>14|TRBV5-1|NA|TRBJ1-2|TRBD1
CASSWGQGVYGYTF
TGCGCCAGCAGCTGGGGACAGGGGGTGTATGGCTACACCTTC